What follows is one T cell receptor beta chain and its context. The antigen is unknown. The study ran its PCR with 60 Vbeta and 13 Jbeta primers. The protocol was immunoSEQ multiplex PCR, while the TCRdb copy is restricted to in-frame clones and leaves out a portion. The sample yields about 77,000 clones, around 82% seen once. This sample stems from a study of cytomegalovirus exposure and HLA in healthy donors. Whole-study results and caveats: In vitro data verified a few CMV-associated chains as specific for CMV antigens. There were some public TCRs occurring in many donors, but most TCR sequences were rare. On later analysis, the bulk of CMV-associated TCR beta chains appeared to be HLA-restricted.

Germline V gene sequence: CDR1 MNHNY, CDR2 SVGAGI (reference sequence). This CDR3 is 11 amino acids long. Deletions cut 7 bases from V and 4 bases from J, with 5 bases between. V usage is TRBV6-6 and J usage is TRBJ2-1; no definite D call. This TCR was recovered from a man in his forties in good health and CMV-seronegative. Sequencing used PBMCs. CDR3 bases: TGTGCCAGCATCTATTACAATGAGCAGTTCTTC. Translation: CASIYYNEQFF.